This entry lists 5 T cell receptor beta chains sequenced from one sample in a study of T cells after yellow fever vaccination. A single record per CDR3 protein comes from TCRdb applying MiXCR to the 5' RACE reads. The sample records around 250,000 distinct CDR3 sequences, roughly 4.8% being singletons. Material: CD4+ T cells sorted from PBMCs, obtained on the day of the yellow fever booster vaccination. These TCRs come from a man younger than 35 who received the YFV17D yellow fever vaccine.

This clonotype was counted between two and nine times. The J gene is TRBJ2-1, the V gene TRBV6-5; 10 bases agree with TRBD2. The CDR3 is made up of 16 amino acids. Germline trimming cut 1 base from V and 7 bases from J; bases unmatched to any gene: 7. Looked up from germline, CDR1 is MNHEY and CDR2 is SVGAGI. The CDR3 nucleotides are TGTGCCAGCAGTTACTGGCCTAGCGGGGGCGTGAATGAGCAGTTCTTC. Residues: CASSYWPSGGVNEQFF.

About this clonotype itself: Just one base apart from a much larger clone, this may be a read error. DNA of the CDR3: TGCGCCAGCAGCCATGGGGCGGCTGGAGCGGGGTTGGAGACCCAGTACTTC. Amino acids: CASSHGAAGAGLETQYF. This chain links TRBV5-1 with TRBJ2-5; TRBD2 matches 7 bases. The V gene end was trimmed by 4 bases and the J gene end by 5 bases; junction bases not matched to a gene: 17. Per germline, CDR1 SGHRS and CDR2 YFSETQ. This CDR3 region has 17 residues.

This clonotype has more than one count but fewer than ten. The rearrangement joins TRBV20-1 to TRBJ1-2, with D tentatively TRBD1 (6 bases). The CDR3 is made up of 14 amino acids. Germline V CDR1 and CDR2: DFQATT, SNEGSKA (reference sequence). The V end was cut by 0 bases, the J end by 1 base, with 9 bases between. The CDR3 region has the DNA TGCAGTGCTAGAGACCCCAGGGGTAACTATGGCTACACCTTC. It encodes CSARDPRGNYGYTF.

This clonotype was observed many times. The chain carries TRBV9 and TRBJ2-1; 9 nucleotides align to TRBD2. The CDR3 has 16 residues. V lost 4 bases to trimming and J lost 4 bases; unmatched junction nucleotides: 9. Germline V lookup: CDR1 SGDLS, CDR2 YYNGEE. The CDR3 loop is CASSLAGRGGYNEQFF. In DNA form, the CDR3 reads TGTGCCAGCAGCCTTGCGGGGCGGGGGGGATACAATGAGCAGTTCTTC.

This clonotype was counted only a few times. The chain uses TRBV11-2 and TRBJ2-2; D not resolved. Trimming pared 6 bases from V and 4 bases from J, leaving 6 bases between. The CDR3 is 12 amino acids. CDR1 and CDR2 from the germline V gene are SGHAT and FQNNGV. The CDR3 here is CASRISTGELFF. The CDR3 DNA reads as TGTGCCAGCAGAATTAGCACCGGGGAGCTGTTTTTT.